This TCR beta chain comes out of a study of shared clonotypes between healthy human individuals. Whole-study results and caveats: Clonotype sharing across donors was expected to vary with sequencing depth. Limitation of the genetic and exposure-history diversity represented came from the few donors.

Clones were read by immunoSEQ multiplex PCR, and TCRdb kept only the in-frame ones, dropping some. The profile shows about 2.4 million clones, approximately 93% of them singletons. Regarding this clone: Its antigen is undetermined.

V was clipped by 5 bases and J by 3 bases; unmatched bases: 4. The CDR3 contains 13 residues. Germline V CDR1 and CDR2: SGHTA, FQGTGA. The chain is built from TRBV7-3 and TRBJ2-7, with 7 bases aligning to TRBD1. The sequence came from a man younger than 35 in good health. Some clones in this sample may be carry-over from other donors' samples. The sample consisted of naive CD4+ T cells from PBMCs. Subset here: CD45RA+ positively selected. This chain's CDR3 is CASSEGQNYEQYF. DNA for the CDR3: TGTGCCAGCAGCGAGGGACAGAACTACGAGCAGTACTTC.